Reported below is one T cell receptor beta chain. TCRdb's copy holds only in-frame clones and misses some; the assay was immunoSEQ multiplex PCR. The repertoire holds approximately 94,000 clones, with 70% to 85% as singletons. These data come from a study of control samples from healthy donors and cancer patients. This CDR3 contains 12 residues. The V gene's germline CDR1 is LGHDT and CDR2 YNNKEL (reference sequence). Between the trimmed V and J ends, which lost 4 bases and 3 bases, there was a span of 7 bases. The chain employs TRBV3-1 (or the pseudogene TRBV3-2) and TRBJ2-7; D gene uncertain. The sequenced material came from PBMCs. This TCR came from an older man with lung cancer. This CDR3 reads CASSRRVYEQYF. CDR3 DNA: TGTGCCAGCAGCCGAAGGGTCTACGAGCAGTACTTC.